This TCR beta chain stems from a study of T-cell reconstitution after alpha-beta-depleted transplantation in children. For TCRbeta, the library was prepared with unique molecular identifiers. TCRdb reanalysed the PCR reads using MiXCR and keeps one entry per CDR3 protein. This sample yields 300,000 to 350,000 distinct CDR3 sequences, of which 15% to 20% are seen a single time; roughly 40% belongs to the top ten. Study-level results: Reportedly, roughly two months post-transplant, alpha-beta T cells arose from several hundred expanded graft clones. At one year after transplant, newly produced T cells mostly accounted for T-cell counts and diversity. For some patients, TCRbeta diversity was high at day 60 because of recipient T cells and thymic progenitors that survived.

This clonotype has at least ten counts. Its specificity is not known. This sequence was found in a male patient between 2 and 15 years old who had a stem cell transplant for acute lymphoblastic leukemia, so the T cells may come from the graft donor. The material was PBMCs, mostly from graft donor cells, obtained 360 days after TCRalphabeta/CD19-depleted stem cell transplant.

CDR3 in DNA: TGTGCCAGCAGCTTAGTGGCGGGAGTGTTAGATACGCAGTATTTT. As protein: CASSLVAGVLDTQYF. The gene calls are TRBV7-9 and TRBJ2-3; 7 bases map to TRBD2. V trimming: 1 base; J trimming: 5 bases; junction bases outside the gene matches: 6. The CDR3 totals 15 residues. Germline-derived CDR1 and CDR2 are SEHNR and FQNEAQ (reference sequence). Drawing the rest from reference TRBV7-9 and TRBJ2-3, the complete variable domain is DTGVSQNPRHKITKRGQNVTFRCDPISEHNRLYWYRQTLGQGPEFLTYFQNEAQLEKSRLLSDRFSAERPKGSFSTLEIQRTEQGDSAMYLCASSLVAGVLDTQYFGPGTRLTVL.